These 21 T cell receptor beta chains came from one sample sequenced in a study of blood T cell repertoires in COVID-19. Sequencing used immunoSEQ multiplex PCR; TCRdb keeps in-frame clones, though not all of them. Of about 480,000 clones listed, around nine tenths are singletons. Sequencing used PBMCs or T cells enriched from blood (not recorded which). The receptors originated from a woman under 30 with acute COVID-19.

The sample holds one count of this clone. The gene calls are TRBV30 and TRBJ2-7; possible D gene TRBD1, 5 bases. Germline CDR1 GTSNPN, CDR2 SVGIG (reference sequence). V lost 0 bases and J lost 4, with 13 bases in between. This CDR3 contains 14 residues. The CDR3 region has the DNA TGTGCCTGGAGTGTAGGGGCAGGCCCATACGAGCAGTACTTC. Its protein is CAWSVGAGPYEQYF.

This clone came up a few times. The genes are TRBV7-9 and TRBJ2-7; 7 bases fit TRBD1. Germline lookup yields CDR1 SEHNR and CDR2 FQNEAQ (reference sequence). This CDR3 has 17 residues. Trimming cost V 6 bases and J 2 bases; bases outside gene matches: 16. The CDR3 here is CASRLGPTGINTYEQYF. As DNA, the CDR3 is TGTGCCAGCAGGTTGGGGCCGACAGGGATTAACACCTACGAGCAGTACTTC.

The genes are TRBV11-3 and TRBJ2-1, with 9 bases identical to TRBD2. J was trimmed by 13 bases and V by 1 base; bases with no gene match: 5. The CDR3 has 13 amino acids. Germline values: CDR1 SGHNT, CDR2 YENEEA. The CDR3 reads CASSLVAGTSQFF. The CDR3 region has the DNA TGTGCCAGCAGCTTAGTTGCAGGGACTAGCCAGTTCTTC.

The chain joins TRBV7-2 to TRBJ2-2, with TRBD2 identical over 7 bases. Germline V lookup: CDR1 SGHTA, CDR2 FQGNSA. The CDR3 totals 16 residues. After removal of 1 base from V and 8 bases from J, the junction contained 10 bases not matched to a gene. CDR3 in amino acids: CASSLGGRLAFGELFF. CDR3 in DNA: TGTGCCAGCAGCTTAGGGGGGAGACTAGCTTTTGGGGAGCTGTTTTTT.

This chain joins TRBV10-3 and TRBJ1-3, with no clear D. Germline loops: CDR1 ENHRY, CDR2 SYGVKD. CDR3 length: 14 amino acids. V gave up 6 bases and J gave up 3 bases, with 12 bases separating them. The CDR3 here is CAIRPEGRGNTIYF. DNA for the CDR3: TGTGCCATCAGGCCAGAGGGCCGTGGAAACACCATATATTTT.

Here the CDR3 DNA reads TGTGCCAGCAGTGGGGCCCAGGGATATAACTATGGCTACACCTTC. Translating it yields CASSGAQGYNYGYTF. The chain is built from TRBV2 and TRBJ1-2, with D possibly being TRBD1 (5 bases). Trimming pared 4 bases from V and 1 base from J, leaving 13 bases between. The germline CDR1 and CDR2 sequences are SNHLY and FYNNEI. CDR3 size: 15 residues.

This clone was counted only a few times. This chain joins TRBV15 and TRBJ1-3; 8 bases line up with TRBD1. CDR1 and CDR2 (germline): LNHNV, YYDKDF (reference sequence). After removal of 8 bases from V and 0 bases from J, the junction contained 9 bases not matched to a gene. The CDR3 consists of 16 residues. CDR3: CATRQGSILSGNTIYF. The CDR3 DNA sequence: TGTGCCACCCGACAGGGGTCGATCCTCTCTGGAAACACCATATATTTT.

In the case of this clone: The same CDR3 also results from other DNA sequences found in this sample. The rearrangement joins TRBV27 to TRBJ1-1; the D is unclear. Germline-derived CDR1 and CDR2 are MNHEY and SMNVEV (reference sequence). The CDR3 contains 12 residues. Trimming took 4 bases from V and 2 from J, leaving 5 bases between them. CDR3: CASSSVNTEAFF. Written as DNA, the CDR3 is TGTGCCAGCAGTTCAGTTAACACTGAAGCTTTCTTT.

V usage is TRBV7-2 and J usage is TRBJ1-3; 7 bases are shared with TRBD1. The ends lost 5 bases at V and 5 bases at J; junction bases unmatched: 6. The germline V gene encodes CDR1 SGHTA and CDR2 FQGNSA. CDR3 length: 14 residues. CDR3 residues: CASSPGTDRNTIYF. DNA of the CDR3: TGTGCCAGCAGCCCGGGGACAGACCGAAACACCATATATTTT.

The rearrangement uses TRBV6-6 and TRBJ2-3, with D possibly matching TRBD1 (6 bases). V lost 2 bases and J lost 4, with 10 bases in between. The V gene's germline CDR1 is MNHNY and CDR2 SVGAGI (reference sequence). CDR3 length equals 14 residues. The CDR3 DNA reads TGTGCCAGCAGTTACACCCAGGGGCCAGATACGCAGTATTTT. Translation: CASSYTQGPDTQYF.

In its sample, this clone was seen a few times. The CDR3 coding sequence is TGTGCCAGCAGCGAGGCGAAGGGGACCTACGAGCAGTACTTC. This gives the protein CASSEAKGTYEQYF. The chain is built from TRBV6-5 and TRBJ2-7, with D perhaps TRBD1 (5 bases). Germline lookup yields CDR1 MNHEY and CDR2 SVGAGI. The CDR3 has 14 amino acids. V was pared by 6 bases and J by 2 bases, with 14 bases between.

This clone appeared once. J is TRBJ2-3 and V is TRBV24-1; TRBD1 aligns across 10 bases. This CDR3 region has 17 residues. J gave up 3 bases and V 5 bases, and 10 bases lay outside the gene matches. CDR1 and CDR2 from the germline V gene are KGHDR and SFDVKD. The DNA of the CDR3 is TGTGCCACCAGTGGAGACAGGGGGCGAAGCGGGACAGATACGCAGTATTTT. Amino acids: CATSGDRGRSGTDTQYF.

This clone was seen more than once but under ten times. The chain uses TRBV5-6 and TRBJ1-5; D unclear. This CDR3 has 14 residues. Trimming stripped 2 bases from V and 1 base from J, with 7 bases between. Germline loops: CDR1 SGHDT, CDR2 YYEEEE. CDR3 bases: TGTGCCAGCAGCTTCGGCAGGAGCAATCAGCCCCAGCATTTT. Protein sequence: CASSFGRSNQPQHF.

The chain carries TRBV30 and TRBJ2-1; 9 positions match TRBD2. This CDR3 contains 16 residues. V shed 5 bases and J 3 bases; nucleotides not matched to a gene: 11. Germline V gene sequence: CDR1 GTSNPN, CDR2 SVGIG (reference sequence). The CDR3 loop reads CAWGLVAGGGYNEQFF. In nucleotides, the CDR3 is TGTGCCTGGGGGTTAGTCGCGGGAGGGGGCTACAATGAGCAGTTCTTC.

The genes are TRBV12-3 or TRBV12-4 and TRBJ1-4; D is uncertain. Trimming shortened V by 5 bases and J by 14 bases, and 12 bases separated the two germline ends. CDR3 length: 11 amino acids. DNA for the CDR3: TGTGCCAGCAGTCGCCTCGCCCAGCTGTTTTTT. Translation: CASSRLAQLFF.

The chain recombines TRBV28 with TRBJ2-2, with D possibly matching TRBD2 (5 bases). With 8 bases removed from V and 3 bases from J, the gap between germline ends came to 22 bases. The CDR3 extends over 17 amino acids. Germline CDR1 and CDR2: MDHEN and SYDVKM. The CDR3 loop is CASGTRLNSRDTGELFF. The CDR3 DNA is TGTGCCAGCGGTACACGACTGAACTCGCGGGACACCGGGGAGCTGTTTTTT.

The chain carries TRBV6-5 and TRBJ2-7, with D possibly TRBD1 on 5 matching bases. Germline values: CDR1 MNHEY, CDR2 SVGAGI. This CDR3 contains 16 residues. The V end lost 1 base, the J end lost 3 bases, and 16 bases lay between the germline ends. The CDR3: CASSYYPDNANYEQYF. Here the CDR3 DNA reads TGTGCCAGCAGTTACTACCCGGACAATGCAAACTACGAGCAGTACTTC.

This clone has only a few counts. The chain links TRBV6-5 to TRBJ2-1, with 7 bases that match TRBD1. J lost 7 bases, V lost 6 bases, and 9 bases had no gene match. The CDR3 covers 14 residues. CDR1 MNHEY and CDR2 SVGAGI come from the germline V gene. For the CDR3, the DNA is TGTGCCAGCAGCCGATATCGACAGGGTAATGAGCAGTTCTTC. Translating gives CASSRYRQGNEQFF.

CDR3 DNA: TGTGCCAGTACCATGGGACAGCTAGGGACTGAAGCTTTCTTT. The encoded protein is CASTMGQLGTEAFF. The chain recombines TRBV19 with TRBJ1-1; the match to TRBD1 covers 7 bases. Trimming at V came to 7 bases and at J to 5 bases, leaving 10 bases not matched to a gene. The CDR3 contains 14 residues. Germline loops: CDR1 LNHDA, CDR2 SQIVND (reference sequence).

The gene calls are TRBV5-1 and TRBJ2-5, with TRBD2 identical over 10 bases. Losses at the gene ends were 2 bases for V and 2 bases for J; bases not matched to a gene: 6. Germline CDR1 reads SGHRS; CDR2 reads YFSETQ. The length of the CDR3 is 16 residues. The CDR3 DNA sequence: TGCGCCAGCAGCTTAGGAGGGACTAGCGAACAAGAGACCCAGTACTTC. Encoded protein: CASSLGGTSEQETQYF.

The CDR3 spells CASSRGDSSYGYTF. CDR3 nucleotides: TGTGCCAGCTCACGGGGCGATAGTTCGTATGGCTACACCTTC. V usage is TRBV18 and J usage is TRBJ1-2; a possible D gene is TRBD1 (5 bases). This CDR3 has 14 residues. V was pared by 4 bases and J by 5 bases, with 14 bases between. From germline, CDR1 is KGHSH and CDR2 LQKENI.